One and the same sample provided the 26 T cell receptor beta chains below, sequenced in a study of T cells in Graves' hyperthyroidism and ophthalmopathy. Researchers amplified the TCR beta CDR3 regions from RNA transcripts. HTBI primers were employed in a first-round RT-PCR of the TCR CDR3. TCRdb recomputed calls from the multiplex PCR reads with MiXCR, one row per CDR3 protein. This table has 550,000 to 800,000 distinct CDR3 sequences, 17% appearing once. The sequenced material came from blood. The receptor set was obtained from a man aged 45-60 years with Graves' hyperthyroidism.

This clonotype was found many times. J is TRBJ2-7 and V is TRBV11-2; no definite D call. Germline V gives CDR1 SGHAT, CDR2 FQNNGV. The CDR3 totals 14 residues. V shed 4 bases and J shed 1 base, with 11 bases lying between them. The CDR3 reads CASSSRFLSYEQYF. In DNA form, the CDR3 reads TGTGCCAGCAGCTCCAGGTTCCTTTCCTACGAGCAGTACTTC.

This clonotype was recorded at least ten times. V is TRBV27 and J is TRBJ2-4; unclear D gene. V lost 1 base, J lost 6 bases, and 10 bases lay in between. CDR1 is MNHEY and CDR2 is SMNVEV in the germline V gene (reference sequence). The CDR3 length is 14 residues. The CDR3 sequence is CASSLWGVGNIQYF. CDR3 sequence (DNA): TGTGCCAGCAGTTTATGGGGTGTGGGAAACATTCAGTACTTC.

This clonotype was recorded many times. The chain carries TRBV28 and TRBJ1-6, with D maybe TRBD1 (5 bases). V lost 6 bases, J lost 9 bases, and 18 bases lay in between. CDR1 MDHEN and CDR2 SYDVKM come from the germline V gene. The CDR3 runs 15 residues. CDR3 residues: CASSLDTGVSSPLHF. In nucleotides, the CDR3 is TGTGCCAGCAGCCTGGACACCGGGGTTAGTTCACCCCTCCACTTT.

This clonotype has ten or more counts. The V gene is TRBV10-3, the J gene TRBJ2-5, with D maybe TRBD2 (5 bases). The CDR3 is 14 residues long. V was trimmed by 2 bases and J by 4 bases, leaving 11 bases between them. The V gene's germline CDR1 is ENHRY and CDR2 SYGVKD. In DNA form, the CDR3 reads TGTGCCATCAGTGAGATAGCGAGTGGAGAGACCCAGTACTTC. Its protein product is CAISEIASGETQYF.

J is TRBJ2-7 and V is TRBV4-2, with 7 bases identical to TRBD2. V shed 2 bases, J shed 3 bases, and the junction held 13 bases outside the gene matches. Germline V gene lookup returns CDR1 LGHNA and CDR2 YNFKEQ. This CDR3 region has 17 residues. CDR3 amino acids: CASSQQGKTSASYEQYF. CDR3 nucleotides: TGTGCCAGCAGCCAACAGGGCAAAACTAGCGCTAGCTACGAGCAGTACTTC.

The chain links TRBV7-9 to TRBJ2-4; TRBD1 is a possible D gene (6 bases). Germline CDR1 SEHNR, CDR2 FQNEAQ (reference sequence). This CDR3 spans 16 amino acids. Deletions cut 5 bases from V and 1 base from J, with 15 bases between. For the CDR3, the DNA is TGTGCCAGCAGCCCAGGGGTCCAAGCGGCCAAAAACATTCAGTACTTC. It encodes CASSPGVQAAKNIQYF.

This clonotype occurred many times. This chain links TRBV6-2 or TRBV6-3 with TRBJ2-7; D not resolved. The CDR3 has 14 amino acids. Trimming shortened V by 5 bases and J by 5 bases, and 16 bases separated the two germline ends. The germline gives CDR1 MNHEY, CDR2 SVGEGT. The chain's CDR3 is CASSLTKTGDEQYF. The CDR3 DNA reads TGTGCCAGCAGTCTTACTAAAACTGGTGACGAGCAGTACTTC.

The chain couples TRBV12-3 or TRBV12-4 to TRBJ2-6; D gene uncertain. Trimming left V 3 bases short and J 0 bases short, with 6 bases between. The CDR3 has 15 residues. CDR3 protein: CASSFSYSGANVLTF. Here the CDR3 DNA reads TGTGCCAGCAGTTTTTCGTACTCTGGGGCCAACGTCCTGACTTTC.

The genes are TRBV19 and TRBJ2-3; the match to TRBD2 covers 10 bases. The CDR3 spans 14 residues. Germline lookup yields CDR1 LNHDA and CDR2 SQIVND (reference sequence). The trim removed 7 bases at V and 6 bases at J, leaving 7 bases unmatched. As DNA, the CDR3 is TGTGCCAGTACTGCTAGCGGGAGACATGATACGCAGTATTTT. It yields the protein CASTASGRHDTQYF.

The table lists this clonotype with a few counts. DNA for the CDR3: TGTGCCAGCAGCCAGGATTACTCGCTCGGGACTGAAGCTTTCTTT. Encoded protein: CASSQDYSLGTEAFF. This chain connects TRBV6-1 to TRBJ1-1; D is undetermined. Trimming removed 6 bases at V and 5 bases at J, with 19 bases between. The CDR3 totals 15 residues. CDR1 is MNHNS, CDR2 SASEGT, per germline.

This clonotype was seen a few times. The gene calls are TRBV24-1 and TRBJ2-1, with TRBD2 as a possible D gene (6 bases). CDR1 and CDR2 (germline): KGHDR, SFDVKD. V lost 3 bases to trimming and J lost 3 bases, with 11 bases between them. CDR3 size: 15 residues. CDR3 nucleotide sequence: TGTGCCACCAGTGATCCCGGGACTTACTACAATGAGCAGTTCTTC. Translation: CATSDPGTYYNEQFF.

This clonotype showed up just a few times. The chain links TRBV7-6 to TRBJ1-2; the match to TRBD1 covers 8 bases. V gave up 5 bases and J gave up 4 bases; unmatched junction bases: 9. From germline, CDR1 is SGHVS and CDR2 FNYEAQ. The CDR3 has 15 amino acids. This chain's CDR3 is CASSPTGGSPYGYTF. As DNA, the CDR3 is TGTGCCAGCAGCCCTACAGGGGGAAGCCCCTATGGCTACACCTTC.

The V gene is TRBV19, the J gene TRBJ2-7, with D tentatively TRBD1 or TRBD2 (5 bases each). CDR3 size: 14 residues. Germline CDR1 reads LNHDA; CDR2 reads SQIVND (reference sequence). The V end lost 3 bases, the J end lost 2 bases, and 11 bases lay between the germline ends. The CDR3, as DNA: TGTGCCAGTAGTATTGGGGGATCTGCCTACGAGCAGTACTTC. This sequence encodes CASSIGGSAYEQYF.

There are many counts of this clonotype. The chain links TRBV6-5 to TRBJ2-1, with 14 bases lining up with TRBD2. V was pared by 0 bases and J by 7 bases, with 5 bases of the junction left unmatched. CDR3 length: 17 amino acids. Germline CDR1 and CDR2: MNHEY and SVGAGI. CDR3 region: CASSYSSGTSGRNEQFF. In DNA, the CDR3 is TGTGCCAGCAGTTACTCGTCCGGGACTAGCGGGAGAAATGAGCAGTTCTTC.

This clonotype has ten or more counts. The rearrangement uses TRBV5-1 and TRBJ2-1, with a possible D match to TRBD2 (8 bases). From germline, CDR1 is SGHRS and CDR2 YFSETQ. Trimming shortened V by 1 base and J by 0 bases, and 14 bases separated the two germline ends. This CDR3 has 17 residues. This CDR3 reads CASSLISGDSSYNEQFF. The CDR3 bases are TGCGCCAGCAGCTTGATTAGCGGGGACAGCTCCTACAATGAGCAGTTCTTC.

This clonotype occurred many times. The V gene is TRBV30, the J gene TRBJ1-1, with TRBD1 as a possible D gene (5 bases). The germline gives CDR1 GTSNPN, CDR2 SVGIG (reference sequence). Between the trimmed V and J ends, which lost 1 base and 5 bases, there was a span of 14 bases. This CDR3 is built from 14 residues. DNA for the CDR3: TGTGCCTGGAGTGAAAAGGGGAGGAGGACTGAAGCTTTCTTT. This codes for CAWSEKGRRTEAFF.

There are many counts of this clonotype. This chain connects TRBV28 to TRBJ2-2; a possible D gene is TRBD2 (5 bases). The germline gives CDR1 MDHEN, CDR2 SYDVKM. The CDR3 is 17 residues long. Trimming stripped 7 bases from V and 1 base from J, with 19 bases between. The CDR3: CASIGPVGAGNTGELFF. The DNA for the CDR3 is TGTGCCAGCATAGGCCCCGTGGGCGCGGGGAACACCGGGGAGCTGTTTTTT.

The table lists this clonotype with many counts. The chain joins TRBV6-1 to TRBJ2-1, with D perhaps matching TRBD2 (5 bases). Germline CDR1 reads MNHNS; CDR2 reads SASEGT. The length of the CDR3 is 16 residues. The germline V and J ends were trimmed by 6 bases and 6 bases, with 21 bases remaining between them. The DNA of the CDR3 is TGTGCCAGCAGGGGATTGATGAAGGAGGTTCGCAATGAGCAGTTCTTC. Its protein is CASRGLMKEVRNEQFF.

This clonotype was detected ten times or more. The chain carries TRBV2 and TRBJ2-7; 9 positions match TRBD2. The germline CDR1 and CDR2 sequences are SNHLY and FYNNEI. CDR3 length: 15 amino acids. Trimming took 5 bases from V and 4 from J; bases not matched to a gene: 9. The CDR3 protein is CASSTLAGVTYEQYF. In DNA, the CDR3 is TGTGCCAGCAGTACGTTAGCGGGAGTTACTTACGAGCAGTACTTC.

This clonotype was observed at least ten times. The chain recombines TRBV27 with TRBJ2-5; 13 bases fit TRBD2. The trim removed 3 bases at V and 5 bases at J, leaving 6 bases unmatched. Looked up from germline, CDR1 is MNHEY and CDR2 is SMNVEV (reference sequence). This CDR3 has 16 residues. CDR3 amino acids: CASSFRLAGGVETQYF. The DNA for the CDR3 is TGTGCCAGCAGTTTCCGACTAGCGGGAGGTGTTGAGACCCAGTACTTC.

V and J are TRBV6-1 and TRBJ1-5; no definite D call. The germline CDR1 and CDR2 sequences are MNHNS and SASEGT. The CDR3 is 14 residues long. V was shortened by 5 bases and J by 3 bases, with 11 bases between the two germline ends. The DNA for the CDR3 is TGTGCCAGCAGTCCTTCCCGGACCAATCAGCCCCAGCATTTT. This translates into CASSPSRTNQPQHF.

There are a few counts of this clonotype. For the CDR3, the DNA is TGTGCCGGCCTCTCTAGCGGGACCAATGAGCAGTTCTTC. Its protein product is CAGLSSGTNEQFF. This sequence joins TRBV12-3 or TRBV12-4 and TRBJ2-1; 9 bases fit TRBD2. CDR3 size: 13 residues. V lost 11 bases, J lost 6 bases, and 8 bases stayed unmatched.

This clonotype has ten or more counts. The chain has TRBV6-1 and TRBJ2-2; D might be TRBD2 (5 bases). The CDR3 has 16 amino acids. Trimming left V 7 bases short and J 1 base short, with 16 bases between. Germline V gives CDR1 MNHNS, CDR2 SASEGT. DNA for the CDR3: TGTGCCAGCATAGAGTTTTCGGGGTTGAACACCGGGGAGCTGTTTTTT. It codes for CASIEFSGLNTGELFF.

This clonotype was seen only a few times. The J gene is TRBJ2-1, the V gene TRBV10-3; 7 bases are a match to TRBD2. CDR1 and CDR2 from the germline V gene are ENHRY and SYGVKD. The CDR3 has 15 residues. Trimming took 5 bases from V and 8 from J; bases not matched to a gene: 12. The CDR3 here is CAISWEAGAAHEQFF. The CDR3 DNA reads as TGTGCCATCAGTTGGGAGGCGGGAGCGGCTCATGAGCAGTTCTTC.

This clonotype was picked up many times. V and J are TRBV28 and TRBJ1-4; the match to TRBD1 covers 7 bases. CDR3 length equals 16 residues. Germline CDR1 and CDR2: MDHEN and SYDVKM. V lost 3 bases, J lost 8 bases, and 12 bases stayed unmatched. Here the CDR3 DNA reads TGTGCCAGCAGTTTCCCGCGAGAGGGGGCTAGGGAAAAACTGTTTTTT. Its protein product is CASSFPREGAREKLFF.

The chain is built from TRBV15 and TRBJ1-2; no clear D. The CDR3 has 14 amino acids. The ends were cut back, 0 bases at V and 1 base at J, with 6 bases in the middle. Germline V gives CDR1 LNHNV, CDR2 YYDKDF (reference sequence). The CDR3 loop reads CATSREIYNYGYTF. The CDR3 bases are TGTGCCACCAGCAGAGAAATTTATAACTATGGCTACACCTTC.